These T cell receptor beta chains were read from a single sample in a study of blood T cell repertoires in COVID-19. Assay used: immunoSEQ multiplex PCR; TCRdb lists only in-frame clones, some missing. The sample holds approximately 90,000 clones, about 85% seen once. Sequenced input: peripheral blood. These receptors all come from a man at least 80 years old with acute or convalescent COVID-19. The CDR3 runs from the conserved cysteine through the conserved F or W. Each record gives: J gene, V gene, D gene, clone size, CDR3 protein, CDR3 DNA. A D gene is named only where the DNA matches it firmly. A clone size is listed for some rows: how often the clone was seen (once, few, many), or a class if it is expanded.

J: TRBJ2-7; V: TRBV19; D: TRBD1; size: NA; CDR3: CASSPRQGPYEQYF; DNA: TGTGCCAGTAGTCCACGACAGGGACCCTACGAGCAGTACTTC
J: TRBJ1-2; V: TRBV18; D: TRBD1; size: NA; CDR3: CASSPTGEGGYTF; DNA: TGTGCCAGCTCACCAACAGGGGAAGGTGGCTACACCTTC
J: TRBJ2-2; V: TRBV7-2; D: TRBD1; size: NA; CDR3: CASSPGTGLPGELFF; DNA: TGTGCCAGCAGCCCGGGGACAGGACTGCCCGGGGAGCTGTTTTTT
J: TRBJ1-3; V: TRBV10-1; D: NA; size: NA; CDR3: CASSRKPGNSGNTIYF; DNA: TGCGCCAGCAGTCGGAAACCAGGGAACTCTGGAAACACCATATATTTT
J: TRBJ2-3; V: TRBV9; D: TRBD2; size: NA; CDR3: CASSVGTRTSGTDTQYF; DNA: TGTGCCAGCAGCGTAGGGACTAGGACTAGCGGCACAGATACGCAGTATTTT
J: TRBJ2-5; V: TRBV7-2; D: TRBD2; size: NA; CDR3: CASSLVAGKETQYF; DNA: TGTGCCAGCAGCTTAGTAGCGGGGAAAGAGACCCAGTACTTC
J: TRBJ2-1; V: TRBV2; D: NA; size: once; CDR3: CASRSVSEQFF; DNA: TGTGCCAGTCGCTCGGTGTCTGAGCAGTTCTTC
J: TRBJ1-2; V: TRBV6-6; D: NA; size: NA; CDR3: CASSYTASGYTF; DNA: TGTGCCAGCAGTTATACTGCCTCCGGCTACACCTTC
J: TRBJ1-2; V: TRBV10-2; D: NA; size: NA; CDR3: CASSARNYGYTF; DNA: TGCGCCAGCAGTGCCCGTAACTATGGCTACACCTTC
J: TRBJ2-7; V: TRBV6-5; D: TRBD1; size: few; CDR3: CASSRTGGSYEQYF; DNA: TGTGCCAGCAGTCGGACAGGGGGCTCCTACGAGCAGTACTTC
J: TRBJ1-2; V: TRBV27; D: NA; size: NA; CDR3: CASSATGLSNYGYTF; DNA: TGTGCCAGCAGTGCTACAGGGCTCTCTAACTATGGCTACACCTTC
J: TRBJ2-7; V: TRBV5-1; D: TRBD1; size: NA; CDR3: CASSLRGTVGYEQYF; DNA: TGCGCCAGCAGCTTGCGAGGGACAGTCGGTTACGAGCAGTACTTC
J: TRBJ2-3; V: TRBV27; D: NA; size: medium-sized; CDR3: CASSLFPGSTDTQYF; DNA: TGTGCCAGCAGTTTATTCCCGGGTTCGACAGATACGCAGTATTTT
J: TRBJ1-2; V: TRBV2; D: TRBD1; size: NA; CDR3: CASTKDRENYGYTF; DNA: TGTGCCAGCACCAAGGACAGGGAAAACTATGGCTACACCTTC
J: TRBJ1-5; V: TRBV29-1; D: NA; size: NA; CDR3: CSAQTGERSQPQHF; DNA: TGCAGCGCTCAGACAGGAGAGAGGAGTCAGCCCCAGCATTTT
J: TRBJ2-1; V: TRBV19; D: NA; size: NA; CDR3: CASSIRRGEQFF; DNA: TGTGCCAGTAGTATTCGCCGGGGTGAGCAGTTCTTC
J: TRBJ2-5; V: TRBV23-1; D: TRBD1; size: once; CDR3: CASSQLGTGEETQYF; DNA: TGCGCCAGCAGTCAATTGGGGACAGGGGAAGAGACCCAGTACTTC
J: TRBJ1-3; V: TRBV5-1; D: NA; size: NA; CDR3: CASSSLQGSSGNTIYF; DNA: TGCGCCAGCAGCTCGTTACAGGGATCCTCTGGAAACACCATATATTTT
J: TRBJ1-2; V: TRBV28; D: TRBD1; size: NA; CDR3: CASSRATGARIYGYTF; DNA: TGTGCCAGCAGCAGAGCAACAGGGGCCCGAATCTATGGCTACACCTTC
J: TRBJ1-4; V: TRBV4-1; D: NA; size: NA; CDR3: CASSQDSGGEREKLFF; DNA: TGCGCCAGCAGCCAAGATTCGGGGGGTGAGCGCGAAAAACTGTTTTTT
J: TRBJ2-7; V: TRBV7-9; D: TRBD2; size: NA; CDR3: CASSFGTSGSYEQYF; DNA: TGTGCCAGCAGCTTTGGAACTAGCGGATCCTACGAGCAGTACTTC
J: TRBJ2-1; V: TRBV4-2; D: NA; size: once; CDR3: CASSQDSRVESSYNEQFF; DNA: TGTGCCAGCAGCCAAGATTCCAGGGTGGAGAGCTCCTACAATGAGCAGTTCTTC
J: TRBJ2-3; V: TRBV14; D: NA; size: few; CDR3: CASSVVNTQYF; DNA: TGTGCCAGCAGCGTCGTAAATACGCAGTATTTT
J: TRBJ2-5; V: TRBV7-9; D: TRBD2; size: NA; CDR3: CASSLGGGLAEETQYF; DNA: TGTGCCAGCAGCTTGGGCGGGGGACTAGCGGAAGAGACCCAGTACTTC
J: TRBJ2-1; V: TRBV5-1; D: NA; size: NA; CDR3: CASSLKPGGGSYNEQFF; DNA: TGCGCCAGCAGCCTCAAACCAGGCGGTGGGAGCTACAATGAGCAGTTCTTC
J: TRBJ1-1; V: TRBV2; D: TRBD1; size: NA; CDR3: CASSDTGAGTEAFF; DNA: TGTGCCAGCAGCGACACAGGGGCTGGGACTGAAGCTTTCTTT
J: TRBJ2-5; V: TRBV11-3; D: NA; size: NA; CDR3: CASSLDLGETQYF; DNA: TGTGCCAGCAGCTTAGATCTCGGGGAGACCCAGTACTTC
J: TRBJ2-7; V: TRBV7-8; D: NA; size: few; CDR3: CASSFGGRPYEQYF; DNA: TGTGCCAGCAGCTTCGGGGGGCGACCCTACGAGCAGTACTTC
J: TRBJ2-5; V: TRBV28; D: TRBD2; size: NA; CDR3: CASSSSGRAPGQETQYF; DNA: TGTGCCAGCAGTTCCAGTGGGAGGGCCCCGGGCCAAGAGACCCAGTACTTC
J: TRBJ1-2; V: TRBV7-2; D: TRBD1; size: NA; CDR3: CASSLEQGRTGSVGYTF; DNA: TGTGCCAGCAGCCTGGAACAGGGGCGGACGGGATCCGTTGGCTACACCTTC
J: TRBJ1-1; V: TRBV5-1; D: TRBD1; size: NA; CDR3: CASSPAGTGGEEAFF; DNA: TGCGCCAGCAGCCCGGCGGGGACAGGGGGCGAGGAAGCTTTCTTT
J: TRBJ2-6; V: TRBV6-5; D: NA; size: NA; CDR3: CASSYFSGSGANVLTF; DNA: TGTGCCAGCAGTTACTTTTCCGGTAGTGGGGCCAACGTCCTGACTTTC
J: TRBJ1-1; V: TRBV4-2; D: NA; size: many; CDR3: CASSQVANTEAFF; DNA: TGTGCCAGCAGCCAAGTAGCTAACACTGAAGCTTTCTTT
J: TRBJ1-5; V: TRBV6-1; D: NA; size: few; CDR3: CASSEAGAGVGGQPQHF; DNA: TGTGCCAGCAGTGAAGCTGGGGCAGGGGTGGGCGGTCAGCCCCAGCATTTT
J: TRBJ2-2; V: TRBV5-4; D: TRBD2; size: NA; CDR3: CASSLAAGVGELFF; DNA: TGTGCCAGCAGCTTGGCAGCGGGAGTTGGGGAGCTGTTTTTT
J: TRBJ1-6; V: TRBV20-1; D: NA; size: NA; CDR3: CSASPSGDEGSPLHF; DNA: TGCAGTGCTAGTCCAAGCGGCGATGAGGGTTCACCCCTCCACTTT
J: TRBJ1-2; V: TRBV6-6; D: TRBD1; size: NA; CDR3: CASIGTGGWVYGYTF; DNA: TGTGCCAGCATAGGGACAGGGGGATGGGTCTATGGCTACACCTTC
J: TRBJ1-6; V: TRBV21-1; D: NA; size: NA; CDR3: CASSGIDRSSYNSPLHF; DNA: TGTGCCAGCAGCGGAATCGACAGGAGCTCCTATAATTCACCCCTCCACTTT
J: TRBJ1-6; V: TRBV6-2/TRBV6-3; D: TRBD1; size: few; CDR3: CASSYKIRGSGNSPLHF; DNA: TGTGCCAGCAGTTACAAGATCAGGGGGTCTGGTAATTCACCCCTCCACTTT
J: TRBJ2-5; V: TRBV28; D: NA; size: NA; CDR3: CASRGTFQETQYF; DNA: TGTGCCAGCAGGGGGACTTTCCAAGAGACCCAGTACTTC
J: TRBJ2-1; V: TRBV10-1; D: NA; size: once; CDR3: CASSDPGQGLENEQFF; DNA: TGCGCCAGCAGTGACCCGGGACAAGGGTTAGAGAATGAGCAGTTCTTC
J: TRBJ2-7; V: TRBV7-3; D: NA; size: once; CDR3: CASSSNAGSYEQYF; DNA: TGTGCCAGCAGCTCAAACGCCGGCTCCTACGAGCAGTACTTC
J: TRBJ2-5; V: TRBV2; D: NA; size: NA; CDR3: CASKTFQRWSETQYF; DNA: TGTGCCAGCAAAACATTTCAGCGGTGGTCAGAGACCCAGTACTTC
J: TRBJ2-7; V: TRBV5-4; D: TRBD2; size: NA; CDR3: CASRTGTSGIPYEQYF; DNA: TGTGCCAGCAGAACCGGGACTAGCGGAATACCCTACGAGCAGTACTTC